This T cell receptor (beta chain) was documented in a study of blood T cell repertoires in COVID-19. Assay used: immunoSEQ multiplex PCR; TCRdb lists only in-frame clones, some missing. The sample lists 85,000 to 100,000 clones, around 86% occurring once. Source material: peripheral blood. The clonotype was recovered from a man aged 50-59 years with active or convalescent COVID-19.

CDR3 amino acids: CATSDPGDTEAFF. In nucleotides, the CDR3 is TGTGCCACCAGTGATCCAGGGGACACTGAAGCTTTCTTT. This rearrangement joins TRBV24-1 to TRBJ1-1; maybe TRBD1 (6 bases). V was clipped by 3 bases and J by 3 bases, with 7 bases between them. In germline, CDR1 is KGHDR, CDR2 SFDVKD. The CDR3 spans 13 residues.